The 29 T cell receptor beta chains below were found in one sample sequenced in a study of blood T cell repertoires in COVID-19. Profiling relied on immunoSEQ multiplex PCR, and the TCRdb table lists in-frame clones only, not all of them. This sample has 85,000 to 120,000 clones, with more than 90% found just once. The sequenced material came from peripheral blood. The receptors were sampled from a man younger than 35 with acute or convalescent COVID-19.

With respect to this clone: This specimen includes other DNA sequences encoding the same CDR3. This chain links TRBV5-4 with TRBJ2-5, with D tentatively TRBD1 (6 bases). The CDR3 has 13 residues. Per the germline V gene, CDR1 is SGHNT and CDR2 is YYREEE (reference sequence). V was cut by 6 bases and J by 3 bases, with 12 bases left in between. The CDR3 loop is CASTLRGEETQYF. CDR3 sequence (DNA): TGTGCCAGCACCCTCAGGGGAGAAGAGACCCAGTACTTC.

This chain joins TRBV5-1 and TRBJ2-3; 12 nucleotides line up with TRBD2. The germline V gene has CDR1 SGHRS and CDR2 YFSETQ. The V gene end was trimmed by 6 bases and the J gene end by 5 bases; junction bases not matched to a gene: 4. The CDR3 has 14 residues. CDR3: CASTLAGGQDTQYF. CDR3 DNA sequence: TGCGCCAGCACCCTAGCGGGGGGGCAAGATACGCAGTATTTT.

This clone was seen just once. The chain carries TRBV11-3 and TRBJ2-2, with no clear D. There are 12 residues in the CDR3. The V gene lost 5 bases and the J gene lost 2 bases, with 3 bases spanning the gap. Germline V CDR1 and CDR2: SGHNT, YENEEA. The CDR3 loop reads CASSPNTGELFF. The CDR3 DNA is TGTGCCAGCAGCCCTAACACCGGGGAGCTGTTTTTT.

The rearrangement uses TRBV19 and TRBJ1-1, with 7 nucleotides matching TRBD1. Per the germline V gene, CDR1 is LNHDA and CDR2 is SQIVND (reference sequence). The trim removed 4 bases at V and 3 bases at J, leaving 11 bases unmatched. CDR3 size: 16 residues. The CDR3 DNA sequence: TGTGCCAGTAGTACGGGACCGGGACAGTGGGACACTGAAGCTTTCTTT. Translation gives CASSTGPGQWDTEAFF.

The chain couples TRBV9 to TRBJ1-1; 10 bases fit TRBD1. The CDR3 spans 17 residues. The ends lost 3 bases at V and 3 bases at J; junction bases unmatched: 11. Germline V gene lookup returns CDR1 SGDLS and CDR2 YYNGEE. CDR3 DNA: TGTGCCAGCAGCGCCCGACAGGGGGCGCTCGGGGACACTGAAGCTTTCTTT. Amino acid sequence: CASSARQGALGDTEAFF.

This chain uses TRBV5-6 with TRBJ1-5; 9 bases are a match to TRBD1. J lost 7 bases, V lost 3 bases, and 5 bases had no gene match. The CDR3 is 14 amino acids. Germline lookup yields CDR1 SGHDT and CDR2 YYEEEE. The CDR3 here is CASSSGTGLQPQHF. The CDR3 DNA is TGTGCCAGCAGCTCCGGGACAGGGCTGCAGCCCCAGCATTTT.

V is TRBV6-5 and J is TRBJ1-1, with 7 bases matching TRBD1. The germline gives CDR1 MNHEY, CDR2 SVGAGI. The CDR3 loop spans 14 amino acids. V gave up 7 bases and J gave up 0 bases; unmatched junction bases: 5. The CDR3 DNA reads as TGTGCCAGCATACTAGACAGGGTGAACACTGAAGCTTTCTTT. Translation gives CASILDRVNTEAFF.

This clone was counted a single time. CDR3 loop: CASSPSRGLDPSKETQYF. The CDR3 DNA sequence: TGCGCCAGCAGCCCATCCCGCGGCCTAGATCCTTCGAAAGAGACCCAGTACTTC. J is TRBJ2-5 and V is TRBV5-1; no reliable D call. Per germline, CDR1 SGHRS and CDR2 YFSETQ. Trimming removed 4 bases at V and 3 bases at J, with 25 bases between. The CDR3 is 18 amino acids.

The genes are TRBV6-5 and TRBJ2-3; D may be TRBD2 (5 bases). The ends were cut back, 5 bases at V and 0 bases at J, with 12 bases in the middle. The CDR3 runs to 15 residues. From germline, CDR1 is MNHEY and CDR2 SVGAGI. This chain's CDR3 is CASSPGDRSTDTQYF. As DNA, the CDR3 is TGTGCCAGCAGTCCCGGGGATCGTAGCACAGATACGCAGTATTTT.

V and J are TRBV5-1 and TRBJ2-1; D may be TRBD1 (6 bases). Deletions cut 6 bases from V and 2 bases from J, with 18 bases between. In germline, CDR1 is SGHRS, CDR2 YFSETQ. The CDR3 has 16 residues. The DNA for the CDR3 is TGCGCCAGCATCCCCATGGCAGGGGACCCCTACAATGAGCAGTTCTTC. The encoded protein is CASIPMAGDPYNEQFF. The entire variable domain, with the rest obtained from reference TRBV5-1 and TRBJ2-1, is as follows: KAGVTQTPRYLIKTRGQQVTLSCSPISGHRSVSWYQQTPGQGLQFLFEYFSETQRNKGNFPGRFSGRQFSNSRSEMNVSTLELGDSALYLCASIPMAGDPYNEQFFGPGTRLTVL.

The chain uses TRBV6-4 and TRBJ1-6; a weak D match, TRBD1 (6 bases). The CDR3 is 14 residues long. CDR1 MRHNA and CDR2 SNTAGT come from the germline V gene. Trimming pared 3 bases from V and 7 bases from J, leaving 10 bases between. The CDR3 sequence: CASSESGANSPLHF. The DNA of the CDR3 is TGTGCCAGCAGTGAATCAGGGGCCAATTCACCCCTCCACTTT.

The rearrangement links TRBV2 to TRBJ1-1, with a possible D match to TRBD1 (6 bases). The CDR3 is made up of 15 amino acids. V was clipped by 7 bases and J by 4 bases, with 19 bases between them. CDR1 is SNHLY and CDR2 is FYNNEI in the germline V gene. For the CDR3, the DNA is TGTGCCAGCACTCAACGGTCGGGGGGCGGCACTGAAGCTTTCTTT. It yields the protein CASTQRSGGGTEAFF.

The chain is built from TRBV11-2 and TRBJ1-5; D is unclear. Germline loops: CDR1 SGHAT, CDR2 FQNNGV. This CDR3 contains 13 residues. Trimming stripped 0 bases from V and 4 bases from J, with 4 bases between. The CDR3 is CASSLDLNQPQHF. The CDR3 bases are TGTGCCAGCAGCTTAGATTTAAATCAGCCCCAGCATTTT.

This chain links TRBV7-9 with TRBJ2-2, with D possibly matching TRBD2 (5 bases). There are 18 residues in the CDR3. The germline CDR1 and CDR2 sequences are SEHNR and FQNEAQ (reference sequence). The V end was cut by 1 base, the J end by 1 base, with 16 bases between. The CDR3 protein is CASSLGTRSGLNTGELFF. The CDR3 DNA sequence: TGTGCCAGCAGCTTAGGCACACGGTCGGGGTTGAACACCGGGGAGCTGTTTTTT. Full variable domain (missing parts from reference TRBV7-9 and TRBJ2-2): DTGVSQNPRHKITKRGQNVTFRCDPISEHNRLYWYRQTLGQGPEFLTYFQNEAQLEKSRLLSDRFSAERPKGSFSTLEIQRTEQGDSAMYLCASSLGTRSGLNTGELFFGEGSRLTVL.

The chain recombines TRBV18 with TRBJ1-2; D gene ambiguous. The germline V gene encodes CDR1 KGHSH and CDR2 LQKENI. This CDR3 is 16 amino acids long. The V end lost 6 bases, the J end lost 1 base, and 18 bases lay between the germline ends. CDR3 loop: CASSPSVFAYNYGYTF. CDR3 nucleotide sequence: TGTGCCAGCTCCCCGTCGGTCTTCGCCTATAACTATGGCTACACCTTC.

The chain is built from TRBV6-4 and TRBJ2-1; tentative D call: TRBD2 (5 bases). This CDR3 region has 14 residues. Trimming cost V 3 bases and J 7 bases, with 13 bases left between them. CDR1 and CDR2 from the germline V gene are MRHNA and SNTAGT. CDR3 DNA sequence: TGTGCCAGCAGTGAAGGGTCGGAGCGGAATGAGCAGTTCTTC. Protein sequence: CASSEGSERNEQFF.

The V call is TRBV27, the J call TRBJ1-1; D is unclear. The CDR3 has 14 residues. Between the trimmed V and J ends, which lost 6 bases and 2 bases, there was a span of 13 bases. Germline-derived CDR1 and CDR2 are MNHEY and SMNVEV (reference sequence). The CDR3 reads CASSPTIQNTEAFF. CDR3 sequence (DNA): TGTGCCAGCAGCCCAACCATACAAAACACTGAAGCTTTCTTT.

Comment on this clone: No conserved phenylalanine or tryptophan ends this CDR3, so it is likely a read error. No DNA is shown, since the ends of the CDR3 on it are uncertain; the CDR3 is the one TCRdb lists. The chain joins TRBV11-3 to TRBJ2-7; the listed D gene, TRBD1, was not tested against the DNA. From germline, CDR1 is SGHNT and CDR2 YENEEA. The CDR3 numbers 11 amino acids, ends counted. CDR3 residues: CASSSGPPGAL.

To note about this clone: One end of the junction fails to match germline, which may point to a read error. The chain links TRBV18 to TRBJ1-2; the match to TRBD1 covers 7 bases. Germline CDR1 reads KGHSH; CDR2 reads LQKENI. The CDR3 is made up of 14 amino acids. As DNA, the CDR3 is TGTGCCAGCTCGCCAGAAGACAGGGCCTATGGCCACACCTTC. It yields the protein CASSPEDRAYGHTF.

The chain joins TRBV30 to TRBJ2-1, with TRBD2 matching 8 bases. Germline loops: CDR1 GTSNPN, CDR2 SVGIG (reference sequence). The CDR3 has 19 amino acids. Trimming at V came to 3 bases and at J to 0 bases, leaving 16 bases not matched to a gene. CDR3 amino acids: CAWSLGIAGWRSSYNEQFF. As DNA, the CDR3 is TGTGCCTGGAGCCTCGGAATAGCGGGATGGCGGAGCTCCTACAATGAGCAGTTCTTC.

This sequence joins TRBV5-5 and TRBJ1-6, with 7 bases matching TRBD1. This CDR3 is 14 amino acids long. The V gene end was trimmed by 4 bases and the J gene end by 6 bases; junction bases not matched to a gene: 4. Germline V lookup: CDR1 SGHKS, CDR2 YYEKEE (reference sequence). The CDR3 region is CASSPGQSNSPLHF. DNA of the CDR3: TGTGCCAGCAGCCCGGGACAGAGTAATTCACCCCTCCACTTT.

The chain links TRBV24-1 to TRBJ1-5; 7 bases are a match to TRBD1. Trimming removed 6 bases from V and 4 bases from J; junction bases left unmatched: 14. The CDR3 totals 17 residues. The germline CDR1 and CDR2 sequences are KGHDR and SFDVKD. CDR3 nucleotides: TGTGCCACCAGTTCACACACAGGGGTTGAGGTGAATCAGCCCCAGCATTTT. Its translation is CATSSHTGVEVNQPQHF.

The V call is TRBV5-1, the J call TRBJ2-5; the match to TRBD2 covers 7 bases. Germline V gene data show CDR1 as SGHRS and CDR2 as YFSETQ. V dropped 0 bases and J dropped 4; count of bases not matched to a gene: 3. This CDR3 region has 14 residues. The CDR3 here is CASSLVVAGETQYF. Written as DNA, the CDR3 is TGCGCCAGCAGCTTGGTTGTAGCGGGAGAGACCCAGTACTTC.

The J gene is TRBJ1-2, the V gene TRBV14, with a weak D call TRBD1 (6 bases). Germline lookup yields CDR1 SGHDN and CDR2 FVKESK. Trimming pared 1 base from V and 4 bases from J, leaving 16 bases between. This CDR3 is built from 16 residues. The CDR3 DNA is TGTGCCAGCAGCCAAGTACGATGGGGGCGAACCTATGGCTACACCTTC. This translates into CASSQVRWGRTYGYTF.

The CDR3 region is CASSARDRGRDGYTF. The CDR3 nucleotides are TGTGCCAGCAGCGCCCGGGACAGGGGGCGCGATGGCTACACCTTC. The gene calls are TRBV6-5 and TRBJ1-2, with 12 nucleotides matching TRBD1. The CDR3 extends over 15 amino acids. The trim removed 6 bases at V and 6 bases at J, leaving 8 bases unmatched. CDR1 and CDR2 (germline): MNHEY, SVGAGI.

The CDR3 DNA follows: TGTGCCACCAGTGATGGAGGACTCCCGGGCGAGCAGTACTTC. Protein: CATSDGGLPGEQYF. V gene TRBV24-1 combines with J gene TRBJ2-7; perhaps TRBD2 as D (5 bases). The germline CDR1 and CDR2 sequences are KGHDR and SFDVKD. This CDR3 has 14 residues. Deletions cut 3 bases from V and 6 bases from J, with 14 bases between.

This sequence joins TRBV27 and TRBJ2-3; D not resolved. CDR3 length equals 13 residues. V was shortened by 2 bases and J by 2 bases, with 5 bases between the two germline ends. Germline V lookup: CDR1 MNHEY, CDR2 SMNVEV (reference sequence). The DNA of the CDR3 is TGTGCCAGCAGTTTAGGCCACACAGATACGCAGTATTTT. Encoded protein: CASSLGHTDTQYF.

The chain recombines TRBV4-1 with TRBJ2-2; 7 bases match TRBD1. Trimming removed 4 bases from V and 0 bases from J; junction bases left unmatched: 2. The CDR3 totals 15 residues. The germline V gene encodes CDR1 MGHRA and CDR2 YSYEKL. CDR3 region: CASSPGTANTGELFF. CDR3 bases: TGCGCCAGCAGCCCGGGGACAGCGAACACCGGGGAGCTGTTTTTT.

This chain uses TRBV19 with TRBJ1-5; D is undetermined. V gave up 3 bases and J gave up 1 base, with 13 bases separating them. The germline V gene encodes CDR1 LNHDA and CDR2 SQIVND (reference sequence). CDR3 length: 16 residues. The CDR3 loop is CASSIIPRGSNQPQHF. CDR3 bases: TGTGCCAGTAGTATTATTCCAAGAGGGAGCAATCAGCCCCAGCATTTT.